A selection of T cell receptor beta chains follows, all from one sample in a study of beta chain features in type 1 diabetes. This table comes from immunoSEQ multiplex PCR, and its TCRdb copy is limited to in-frame clones, with some not included. The sample gives around 41,000 clones, approximately 60% of which show up once; more than 1.5% is in the top ten. The sequencing input was Tregs from blood. The receptors come from a man aged 30 to 45 with type 1 diabetes. Some clones in this sample may be carry-over from other donors' samples. Both conserved end residues are part of each CDR3. D genes are given only for firm matches. Clone sizes are given selectively: once, few, many, or a class where the clone is expanded.

cdr3_aa: CASSERVAETQYF
cdr3_nt: TGTGCCAGCAGTGAACGGGTAGCGGAGACCCAGTACTTC
j_call: TRBJ2-5
v_call: TRBV6-1
d_call: -
clone_size: once
cdr3_length: 13

cdr3_aa: CASSQRGGQPQHF
cdr3_nt: TGTGCCAGCAGCCAAAGGGGAGGTCAGCCCCAGCATTTT
j_call: TRBJ1-5
v_call: TRBV6-6
d_call: -
clone_size: -
cdr3_length: 13

cdr3_aa: CASSPRSGHEPQHF
cdr3_nt: TGTGCCAGCTCACCACGCTCAGGTCATGAGCCCCAGCATTTT
j_call: TRBJ1-5
v_call: TRBV18
d_call: -
clone_size: few
cdr3_length: 14

cdr3_aa: CASSPQGRQPQHF
cdr3_nt: TGTGCCAGCAGTCCTCAGGGGCGTCAGCCCCAGCATTTT
j_call: TRBJ1-5
v_call: TRBV6-1
d_call: -
clone_size: -
cdr3_length: 13

cdr3_aa: CASASQRGMRNEQFF
cdr3_nt: TGTGCCAGTGCGAGCCAGCGGGGGATGAGGAATGAGCAGTTCTTC
j_call: TRBJ2-1
v_call: TRBV4-2
d_call: TRBD2
clone_size: -
cdr3_length: 15

cdr3_aa: CATLRGVGELFF
cdr3_nt: TGTGCCACCCTACGAGGCGTCGGGGAGCTGTTTTTT
j_call: TRBJ2-2
v_call: TRBV6-1
d_call: -
clone_size: -
cdr3_length: 12

cdr3_aa: CATSRGSGGASTDTQYF
cdr3_nt: TGTGCCACCAGCAGAGGTAGCGGGGGGGCGAGCACAGATACGCAGTATTTT
j_call: TRBJ2-3
v_call: TRBV15
d_call: TRBD2
clone_size: -
cdr3_length: 17

cdr3_aa: CASTVFGQGGTGELFF
cdr3_nt: TGCGCCAGCACCGTTTTTGGACAGGGGGGAACCGGGGAGCTGTTTTTT
j_call: TRBJ2-2
v_call: TRBV5-1
d_call: TRBD1
clone_size: -
cdr3_length: 16

cdr3_aa: CASRGTGRFNEQFF
cdr3_nt: TGTGCCAGCAGAGGGACAGGGAGGTTTAATGAGCAGTTCTTC
j_call: TRBJ2-1
v_call: TRBV6-1
d_call: TRBD1
clone_size: -
cdr3_length: 14

cdr3_aa: CASSQDSYEQYF
cdr3_nt: TGTGCCAGCAGCCAAGATAGCTACGAGCAGTACTTC
j_call: TRBJ2-7
v_call: TRBV14
d_call: -
clone_size: once
cdr3_length: 12

cdr3_aa: CASSLDTSSYEQYF
cdr3_nt: TGCGCCAGCAGCTTGGACACTAGCTCCTACGAGCAGTACTTC
j_call: TRBJ2-7
v_call: TRBV5-1
d_call: -
clone_size: once
cdr3_length: 14

cdr3_aa: CASMLAGGSETQYF
cdr3_nt: TGTGCCAGCATGCTAGCGGGGGGGTCAGAGACCCAGTACTTC
j_call: TRBJ2-5
v_call: TRBV6-6
d_call: TRBD2
clone_size: few
cdr3_length: 14

cdr3_aa: CASSRSAGAELVTDTQYF
cdr3_nt: TGCGCCAGCAGCCGATCAGCGGGGGCCGAACTCGTCACAGATACGCAGTATTTT
j_call: TRBJ2-3
v_call: TRBV4-1
d_call: TRBD2
clone_size: once
cdr3_length: 18

cdr3_aa: CSASGTDTQYF
cdr3_nt: TGCAGTGCTAGCGGGACAGATACGCAGTATTTT
j_call: TRBJ2-3
v_call: TRBV20-1
d_call: -
clone_size: -
cdr3_length: 11

cdr3_aa: CASRDGNYGYTF
cdr3_nt: TGTGCCAGCCGCGACGGGAACTATGGCTACACCTTC
j_call: TRBJ1-2
v_call: TRBV19
d_call: -
clone_size: -
cdr3_length: 12

cdr3_aa: CASSLGNTGIVTDTQYF
cdr3_nt: TGCGCCAGCAGCTTAGGCAACACAGGGATAGTCACAGATACGCAGTATTTT
j_call: TRBJ2-3
v_call: TRBV5-1
d_call: -
clone_size: -
cdr3_length: 17

cdr3_aa: CATSRGEKAGDYEQYF
cdr3_nt: TGTGCCACCAGCAGAGGCGAGAAAGCGGGGGACTACGAGCAGTACTTC
j_call: TRBJ2-7
v_call: TRBV15
d_call: TRBD2
clone_size: few
cdr3_length: 16

cdr3_aa: CASTPSGGQETQYF
cdr3_nt: TGTGCCAGCACCCCCTCAGGGGGCCAAGAGACCCAGTACTTC
j_call: TRBJ2-5
v_call: TRBV9
d_call: TRBD1
clone_size: -
cdr3_length: 14

cdr3_aa: CASSLSPTSGGPSTDTQYF
cdr3_nt: TGCGCCAGCAGCCTATCGCCAACCTCGGGGGGCCCCAGCACAGATACGCAGTATTTT
j_call: TRBJ2-3
v_call: TRBV5-1
d_call: -
clone_size: -
cdr3_length: 19

cdr3_aa: CASTGAGTSFNEQFF
cdr3_nt: TGTGCCAGCACCGGAGCCGGGACTAGCTTCAATGAGCAGTTCTTC
j_call: TRBJ2-1
v_call: TRBV6-5
d_call: TRBD2
clone_size: -
cdr3_length: 15

cdr3_aa: CASSLGQGGQPQHF
cdr3_nt: TGCGCCAGCAGCTTGGGACAGGGTGGGCAGCCCCAGCATTTT
j_call: TRBJ1-5
v_call: TRBV5-1
d_call: TRBD1
clone_size: -
cdr3_length: 14

cdr3_aa: CASSLWGRNQPQHF
cdr3_nt: TGCGCCAGCAGCTTATGGGGGCGCAATCAGCCCCAGCATTTT
j_call: TRBJ1-5
v_call: TRBV5-1
d_call: -
clone_size: -
cdr3_length: 14

cdr3_aa: CAISNTGTGNYGYTF
cdr3_nt: TGTGCCATCAGTAACACCGGGACAGGGAACTATGGCTACACCTTC
j_call: TRBJ1-2
v_call: TRBV10-3
d_call: TRBD1
clone_size: -
cdr3_length: 15

cdr3_aa: CASRSSGGTEAFF
cdr3_nt: TGTGCCAGCAGGTCGTCAGGGGGCACTGAAGCTTTCTTT
j_call: TRBJ1-1
v_call: TRBV6-6
d_call: TRBD1
clone_size: -
cdr3_length: 13

cdr3_aa: CASSPTGLSYGYTF
cdr3_nt: TGCGCCAGCAGTCCAACAGGGCTAAGCTATGGCTACACCTTC
j_call: TRBJ1-2
v_call: TRBV4-3
d_call: -
clone_size: -
cdr3_length: 14

cdr3_aa: CASSLGGGSYEQYF
cdr3_nt: TGTGCCAGCAGCTTAGGCGGGGGCTCCTACGAGCAGTACTTC
j_call: TRBJ2-7
v_call: TRBV7-9
d_call: TRBD2
clone_size: few
cdr3_length: 14

cdr3_aa: CASSLRTGQVETQYF
cdr3_nt: TGTGCCAGCAGCTTACGCACGGGACAGGTCGAGACCCAGTACTTC
j_call: TRBJ2-5
v_call: TRBV7-2
d_call: TRBD1
clone_size: -
cdr3_length: 15

cdr3_aa: CASSLWGDPTYEQYF
cdr3_nt: TGTGCCAGCAGCTTATGGGGGGATCCGACCTACGAGCAGTACTTC
j_call: TRBJ2-7
v_call: TRBV7-9
d_call: -
clone_size: -
cdr3_length: 15

cdr3_aa: CASSPPGLKETQYF
cdr3_nt: TGTGCCAGCAGTCCCCCGGGACTGAAAGAGACCCAGTACTTC
j_call: TRBJ2-5
v_call: TRBV6-6
d_call: -
clone_size: -
cdr3_length: 14

cdr3_aa: CASSSTEKLFF
cdr3_nt: TGTGCCAGCAGCTCCACAGAAAAACTGTTTTTT
j_call: TRBJ1-4
v_call: TRBV7-9
d_call: -
clone_size: -
cdr3_length: 11

cdr3_aa: CASTTTFAINYGYTF
cdr3_nt: TGTGCCAGCACAACGACTTTCGCGATTAACTATGGCTACACCTTC
j_call: TRBJ1-2
v_call: TRBV28
d_call: -
clone_size: -
cdr3_length: 15

cdr3_aa: CASTFSGGGYHEQYF
cdr3_nt: TGTGCCAGCACCTTTTCCGGGGGGGGGTACCACGAGCAGTACTTC
j_call: TRBJ2-7
v_call: TRBV6-6
d_call: TRBD2
clone_size: -
cdr3_length: 15